Presented here are 29 T cell receptor beta chains from one specimen sequenced in a study of blood T cells in healthy people across ages. The authors ran a second PCR of about 7 to 12 cycles using a sample-barcoded 5' primer and a J-beta primer mix. In TCRdb, the 5' RACE reads were re-called with MiXCR into one record per CDR3 protein. The sample lists 580,000 or so distinct CDR3 sequences; around half were seen once. The sequenced sample was blood. The source of these receptors is a man at least 80 years old in good health.

The chain carries TRBV7-8 and TRBJ2-3; D remains ambiguous. From germline, CDR1 is SGHVS and CDR2 FQNEAQ. Trimming pared 3 bases from V and 3 bases from J, leaving 7 bases between. The CDR3 consists of 13 residues. CDR3 bases: TGTGCCAGCAGCTTCTACGGTACAGATACGCAGTATTTT. Protein product: CASSFYGTDTQYF.

This clonotype was picked up a small number of times. The junction departs from the called germline gene at one end, perhaps through a read error. The chain has TRBV2 and TRBJ2-1; D is perhaps TRBD1 or TRBD2 (6 bases each). Germline CDR1 is SNHLY and CDR2 is FYNNEI. The CDR3 covers 16 residues. In nucleotides, the CDR3 is TGTGCCAGCAGGGAAGGGGGGTCTTTAGCATGGGGTGAGCAGTTCTTC. The encoded protein is CASREGGSLAWGEQFF.

This clonotype was picked up a small number of times. J is TRBJ2-1 and V is TRBV7-6, with TRBD1 identical over 7 bases. V lost 0 bases and J lost 2; bases outside the gene matches: 7. The CDR3 sequence is 17 residues long. The germline gives CDR1 SGHVS, CDR2 FNYEAQ. The CDR3 DNA reads TGTGCCAGCAGCTTAGCCGTGGGTCAGGGGGCCTACAATGAGCAGTTCTTC. The encoded protein is CASSLAVGQGAYNEQFF.

CDR3 protein: CSVDSAGGSYEQYF. The CDR3 bases are TGCAGCGTTGATTCGGCAGGGGGAAGCTACGAGCAGTACTTC. This chain connects TRBV29-1 to TRBJ2-7, with TRBD1 matching over 7 bases. This CDR3 contains 14 residues. V trimming: 3 bases; J trimming: 3 bases; junction bases outside the gene matches: 8. In germline, CDR1 is SQVTM, CDR2 ANQGSEA.

This rearrangement joins TRBV5-6 to TRBJ2-1; D remains ambiguous. V dropped 2 bases and J dropped 9 bases, with 6 bases sitting between them. This CDR3 comprises 11 residues. Germline V gene lookup returns CDR1 SGHDT and CDR2 YYEEEE. DNA of the CDR3: TGTGCCAGCAGCTTAAGCTTTGAGCAGTTCTTC. Amino acid sequence: CASSLSFEQFF.

J is TRBJ2-3 and V is TRBV20-1, with D possibly TRBD2 on 5 matching bases. CDR3 length: 13 residues. V lost 5 bases and J lost 6, with 15 bases in between. Germline CDR1 is DFQATT and CDR2 is SNEGSKA (reference sequence). The CDR3 reads CSALDTSIDTQYF. For the CDR3, the DNA is TGCAGTGCTCTGGATACTAGTATCGATACGCAGTATTTT.

About this clonotype: A read error may explain this, as a much larger clone is one base away. The chain combines TRBV6-6 with TRBJ2-1, with 10 nucleotides matching TRBD1. There are 15 residues in the CDR3. Germline lookup yields CDR1 MNHNY and CDR2 SVGAGI (reference sequence). The CDR3 is CVSSPGTGDLDEQFF. In nucleotides, the CDR3 is TGTGTCAGCAGTCCCGGGACAGGGGATTTGGATGAGCAGTTCTTC.

The chain carries TRBV6-2 or TRBV6-3 and TRBJ1-1; D perhaps matches TRBD1 (5 bases). The CDR3 extends over 14 amino acids. V was clipped by 5 bases and J by 0 bases, with 10 bases between them. Germline CDR1 and CDR2: MNHEY and SVGEGT. The CDR3 nucleotides are TGTGCCAGCAGTGGGGACCGCGTGAACACTGAAGCTTTCTTT. It specifies CASSGDRVNTEAFF.

V and J are TRBV2 and TRBJ2-7, with D possibly being TRBD2 (6 bases). The CDR3 covers 15 residues. Germline assignment: CDR1 SNHLY and CDR2 FYNNEI. V dropped 7 bases and J dropped 0 bases, with 16 bases sitting between them. The CDR3 here is CASKGGNIPSYEQYF. Written as DNA, the CDR3 is TGTGCCAGCAAGGGCGGGAATATCCCCTCCTACGAGCAGTACTTC.

On this clonotype itself: A much larger clonotype is one base distant, so this may be a read error. The CDR3 loop is CASSYPRPSEGYTF. The CDR3 bases are TGTGCCAGCAGTTACCCTCGTCCGTCGGAGGGCTACACCTTC. The rearrangement uses TRBV6-6 and TRBJ1-2; no clear D. Germline lookup yields CDR1 MNHNY and CDR2 SVGAGI (reference sequence). Trimming stripped 2 bases from V and 8 bases from J, with 15 bases between. The CDR3 has 14 residues.

The V and J genes are TRBV5-1 and TRBJ2-4, with D possibly TRBD2 on 6 matching bases. CDR3 length: 15 residues. V lost 0 bases, J lost 8 bases, and 15 bases lay in between. In germline, CDR1 is SGHRS, CDR2 YFSETQ. The CDR3 loop is CASSLGGGETDIQYF. The CDR3 coding sequence is TGCGCCAGCAGCTTGGGGGGCGGGGAGACTGACATTCAGTACTTC.

This rearrangement joins TRBV7-2 to TRBJ2-3; 8 bases match TRBD2. V was clipped by 1 base and J by 10 bases; unmatched bases: 1. Germline lookup yields CDR1 SGHTA and CDR2 FQGNSA. The CDR3 has 12 amino acids. As DNA, the CDR3 is TGTGCCAGCAGCTTAGGGCGGGAGGCGCAGTATTTT. Amino acid sequence: CASSLGREAQYF.

V and J are TRBV5-1 and TRBJ2-3; D not certain. Per germline, CDR1 SGHRS and CDR2 YFSETQ. V gave up 0 bases and J gave up 1 base, with 9 bases separating them. This CDR3 is 15 amino acids long. The CDR3 sequence: CASSLDEQRTDTQYF. The CDR3 DNA sequence: TGCGCCAGCAGCTTGGACGAACAGCGCACAGATACGCAGTATTTT.

This clonotype has just a few counts. CDR3 sequence reads: CASSLRDRVTYEQYF. CDR3 coding DNA: TGTGCCAGCAGCCTCCGGGACAGGGTGACCTACGAGCAGTACTTC. V gene TRBV13 combines with J gene TRBJ2-7; 9 nucleotides align to TRBD1. The trim removed 5 bases at V and 2 bases at J, leaving 7 bases unmatched. Germline CDR1 is PRHDT and CDR2 is FYEKMQ (reference sequence). The CDR3 runs to 15 residues. Combining the CDR3 with reference TRBV13 and TRBJ2-7 gives the whole variable domain AAGVIQSPRHLIKEKRETATLKCYPIPRHDTVYWYQQGPGQDPQFLISFYEKMQSDKGSIPDRFSAQQFSDYHSELNMSSLELGDSALYFCASSLRDRVTYEQYFGPGTRLTVT.

V and J are TRBV24-1 and TRBJ2-3; 7 nucleotides align to TRBD1. The V and J ends lost 4 bases and 4 bases, in that order; junction bases with no gene match: 4. Per germline, CDR1 KGHDR and CDR2 SFDVKD. The CDR3 is 14 residues long. CDR3 residues: CATSEGGRADTQYF. DNA of the CDR3: TGTGCCACCAGTGAAGGGGGCAGGGCAGATACGCAGTATTTT.

For this clonotype: At one end the junction does not follow the germline gene, possibly because of a read error. V is TRBV9 and J is TRBJ2-5; 8 nucleotides line up with TRBD1. With the DNA end fitting TRBJ2-7 better, the J assignment may be wrong. The germline V gene has CDR1 SGDLS and CDR2 YYNGEE. This CDR3 is 15 amino acids long. The CDR3 nucleotides read TGTGTCAGCAGCGTATCAGGGGGCCGAACCTACGAGCAGTACTTC. Translated: CVSSVSGGRTYEQYF.

The CDR3 nucleotides are TGTGCCAGCAGTGGGGGTGAGAGGGGGGCGCAGAACTATGGCTACACCTTC. As protein: CASSGGERGAQNYGYTF. The chain couples TRBV6-1 to TRBJ1-2; D perhaps matches TRBD1 (6 bases). This CDR3 contains 17 residues. The V end was cut by 4 bases, the J end by 2 bases, with 20 bases between. Germline assignment: CDR1 MNHNS and CDR2 SASEGT.

The V and J genes are TRBV6-1 and TRBJ1-4, with D tentatively TRBD1 (5 bases). In germline, CDR1 is MNHNS, CDR2 SASEGT. This CDR3 has 14 amino acids. Trimming cost V 8 bases and J 5 bases, with 15 bases left between them. DNA for the CDR3: TGTGCCAGCGTCTACGGGGCTGGGAATGAAAAACTGTTTTTT. It encodes CASVYGAGNEKLFF.

Ten or more counts support this clonotype. J is TRBJ1-1 and V is TRBV6-5; 11 nucleotides agree with TRBD1. The germline V gene has CDR1 MNHEY and CDR2 SVGAGI. The junction had 4 bases not matched to a gene; V was cut back by 6 bases and J by 4 bases. This CDR3 is built from 14 residues. CDR3 region: CASRDRGLGTEAFF. In nucleotides, the CDR3 is TGTGCCAGCAGGGACAGGGGGCTAGGCACTGAAGCTTTCTTT.

This clonotype has only a few counts. The rearrangement joins TRBV28 to TRBJ1-1; D not certain. Between the trimmed V and J ends, which lost 7 bases and 1 base, there was a span of 13 bases. CDR1 is MDHEN, CDR2 SYDVKM, per germline. The CDR3 is 14 residues long. CDR3 DNA: TGTGCCAGCACGGAGGCGGCGCGGAACACTGAAGCTTTCTTT. Amino acid sequence: CASTEAARNTEAFF.

The V call is TRBV5-1, the J call TRBJ1-4; D gene unclear. Germline CDR1 is SGHRS and CDR2 is YFSETQ. Between the trimmed V and J ends, which lost 4 bases and 5 bases, there was a span of 15 bases. The CDR3 has 15 amino acids. CDR3 nucleotides: TGCGCCAGCAGCCCCGGCCGGGAACTCAATGAAAAACTGTTTTTT. This sequence encodes CASSPGRELNEKLFF.

The chain links TRBV15 to TRBJ2-1; the D call may be TRBD1 or TRBD2 (5 bases each). Germline V gene data show CDR1 as LNHNV and CDR2 as YYDKDF (reference sequence). The CDR3 extends over 14 amino acids. Between the trimmed V and J ends, which lost 4 bases and 12 bases, there was a span of 19 bases. The CDR3 protein is CATSTGTPLQRQFF. DNA for the CDR3: TGTGCCACCAGCACCGGGACGCCCCTACAGAGGCAGTTCTTC.

The chain links TRBV20-1 to TRBJ2-7; 7 bases fit TRBD1. The CDR3 runs to 13 residues. Germline CDR1 DFQATT, CDR2 SNEGSKA (reference sequence). V trimming: 4 bases; J trimming: 0 bases; junction bases outside the gene matches: 3. This chain's CDR3 is CSAKGQSSYEQYF. The CDR3 DNA is TGCAGTGCTAAGGGACAGAGCTCCTACGAGCAGTACTTC.

V usage is TRBV29-1 and J usage is TRBJ1-2, with a tentative D call TRBD1 (6 bases). V was pared by 0 bases and J by 3 bases, with 11 bases between. Germline V lookup: CDR1 SQVTM, CDR2 ANQGSEA. The CDR3 extends over 14 amino acids. The CDR3 reads CSVEDGGRDYGYTF. For the CDR3, the DNA is TGCAGCGTTGAAGACGGGGGGCGCGACTATGGCTACACCTTC.

A few counts support this clonotype. The V gene is TRBV11-2, the J gene TRBJ1-4, with unresolved D. The CDR3 loop spans 14 amino acids. Per germline, CDR1 SGHAT and CDR2 FQNNGV. Trimming removed 4 bases at V and 8 bases at J, with 14 bases between. The CDR3 sequence is CASSYGLDGEKLFF. The CDR3 DNA follows: TGTGCCAGCAGCTACGGACTGGACGGGGAAAAACTGTTTTTT. The full variable domain, its missing parts supplied by reference TRBV11-2 and TRBJ1-4, is EAGVAQSPRYKIIEKRQSVAFWCNPISGHATLYWYQQILGQGPKLLIQFQNNGVVDDSQLPKDRFSAERLKGVDSTLKIQPAKLEDSAVYLCASSYGLDGEKLFFGSGTQLSVL.

The CDR3 sequence is CASKEGLAGGVGRFF. The DNA for the CDR3 is TGTGCCAGCAAGGAGGGCCTAGCGGGAGGTGTTGGGCGGTTCTTC. V is TRBV6-2 or TRBV6-3 and J is TRBJ2-1, with 11 bases aligning to TRBD2. The CDR3 spans 15 residues. CDR1 and CDR2 (germline): MNHEY, SVGEGT. After removal of 7 bases from V and 15 bases from J, the junction contained 17 bases not matched to a gene.

The J gene is TRBJ2-4, the V gene TRBV3-1; TRBD1 agrees at 9 bases. The DNA end favors TRBJ2-7, so the J call may be wrong. CDR1 is LGHDT and CDR2 is YNNKEL in the germline V gene (reference sequence). The CDR3 has 15 residues. The CDR3 nucleotides are TGTGCCAGCAGCCAAGCCGGGACAGGGAACGGCGAGCAGTACTTC. This gives the protein CASSQAGTGNGEQYF.

This chain uses TRBV2 with TRBJ1-6; D is undetermined. Germline-derived CDR1 and CDR2 are SNHLY and FYNNEI. V was clipped by 5 bases and J by 7 bases, with 18 bases between them. The CDR3 extends over 16 amino acids. The CDR3 protein is CASSLSAGRVNSPLHF. The CDR3 region has the DNA TGTGCCAGCAGTCTCTCTGCAGGACGGGTGAATTCACCCCTCCACTTT.

On this clonotype: This CDR3 is missing its conserved last phenylalanine or tryptophan, likely due to a read error. V is TRBV2 and J is TRBJ2-5; D is unresolved. Per the germline V gene, CDR1 is SNHLY and CDR2 is FYNNEI. V lost 6 bases to trimming and J lost 5 bases, with 13 bases between them. The CDR3 spans 13 residues. The CDR3 region is CASSPGLEETQYS. CDR3 coding DNA: TGTGCCAGCAGCCCGGGCCTCGAGGAGACCCAGTACTCC.